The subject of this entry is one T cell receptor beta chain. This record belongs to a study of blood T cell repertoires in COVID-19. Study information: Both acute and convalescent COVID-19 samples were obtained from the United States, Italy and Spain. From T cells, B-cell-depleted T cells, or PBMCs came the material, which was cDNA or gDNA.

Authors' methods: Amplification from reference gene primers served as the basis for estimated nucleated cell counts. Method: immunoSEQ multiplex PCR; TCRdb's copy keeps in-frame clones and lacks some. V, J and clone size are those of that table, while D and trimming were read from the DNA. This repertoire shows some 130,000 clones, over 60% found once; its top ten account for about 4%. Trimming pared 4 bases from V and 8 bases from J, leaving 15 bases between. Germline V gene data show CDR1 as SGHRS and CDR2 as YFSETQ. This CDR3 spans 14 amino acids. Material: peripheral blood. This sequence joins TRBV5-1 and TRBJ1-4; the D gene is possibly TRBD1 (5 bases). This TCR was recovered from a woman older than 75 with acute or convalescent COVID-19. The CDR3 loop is CASSPQGLGEKLFF. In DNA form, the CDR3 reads TGCGCCAGCAGCCCTCAGGGATTAGGCGAAAAACTGTTTTTT.